The 10 T cell receptor beta chains below all came from one sample that was sequenced in a study of cytomegalovirus exposure and HLA in healthy donors. PCR used 60 Vbeta primers and 13 Jbeta primers. Assay used: immunoSEQ multiplex PCR; TCRdb lists only in-frame clones, some missing. This sample yields about 130,000 clones, of which 65% to 75% are seen a single time; approximately 3.9% belongs to the top ten. Specimen: PBMCs. The receptor set was obtained from a woman aged 45-65 years in good health and CMV-seropositive.

The chain carries TRBV7-9 and TRBJ2-3; D is perhaps TRBD2 (5 bases). V lost 7 bases to trimming and J lost 4 bases, with 18 bases between them. CDR3 length equals 15 residues. CDR1 and CDR2 (germline): SEHNR, FQNEAQ (reference sequence). The CDR3 DNA is TGTGCCAGCAACCCGGGGAGCCTTACAGCAGATACGCAGTATTTT. Translation: CASNPGSLTADTQYF.

The chain has TRBV6-5 and TRBJ1-5, with no clear D. From germline, CDR1 is MNHEY and CDR2 SVGAGI. The CDR3 has 13 amino acids. The V gene lost 8 bases and the J gene lost 1 base, with 9 bases spanning the gap. The CDR3 loop is CASGTISNQPQHF. For the CDR3, the DNA is TGTGCCAGCGGCACAATCAGCAATCAGCCCCAGCATTTT.

The rearrangement uses TRBV27 and TRBJ2-2; D uncertain. Trimming removed 7 bases from V and 8 bases from J, with 11 bases in between. CDR3 length: 12 amino acids. CDR1 MNHEY and CDR2 SMNVEV come from the germline V gene (reference sequence). DNA for the CDR3: TGTGCCAGCACCGTTTACGGGGGGGAGCTGTTTTTT. The encoded protein is CASTVYGGELFF.

V is TRBV2 and J is TRBJ2-2; 7 positions match TRBD1. There are 14 residues in the CDR3. Germline lookup yields CDR1 SNHLY and CDR2 FYNNEI. V trimming: 6 bases; J trimming: 5 bases; junction bases outside the gene matches: 6. CDR3 coding DNA: TGTGCCAGCAGCCGAGAACAGGGGACCGGGGAGCTGTTTTTT. As protein: CASSREQGTGELFF.

The chain has TRBV6-1 and TRBJ2-3; possible D gene TRBD2, 5 bases. V lost 3 bases and J 0 bases, leaving 7 bases between the germline ends. This CDR3 has 14 amino acids. Germline values: CDR1 MNHNS, CDR2 SASEGT. CDR3 nucleotide sequence: TGTGCCAGCAGTGAGGGAGCAAGCACAGATACGCAGTATTTT. This sequence encodes CASSEGASTDTQYF.

The gene calls are TRBV5-6 and TRBJ2-7, with D possibly TRBD1 on 5 matching bases. The CDR3 has 14 amino acids. The V end lost 0 bases, the J end lost 2 bases, and 9 bases lay between the germline ends. Germline-derived CDR1 and CDR2 are SGHDT and YYEEEE. CDR3 nucleotides: TGTGCCAGCAGCTTGGAGGGGTTAACCTACGAGCAGTACTTC. Amino acid sequence: CASSLEGLTYEQYF.

This clone was counted a few times. The chain has TRBV14 and TRBJ2-1; a weak D match, TRBD2 (7 bases). Germline V gene data show CDR1 as SGHDN and CDR2 as FVKESK. The CDR3 contains 18 residues. Trimming removed 2 bases from V and 0 bases from J, with 17 bases in between. In DNA, the CDR3 is TGTGCCAGCAGCCAAAAGGCCGGGGGGCGAAGCTCCTACAATGAGCAGTTCTTC. This codes for CASSQKAGGRSSYNEQFF.

V and J are TRBV4-3 and TRBJ2-7; TRBD1 matches 11 bases. Per the germline V gene, CDR1 is LGHNA and CDR2 is YSLEER. The trim removed 1 base at V and 3 bases at J, leaving 5 bases unmatched. CDR3 length equals 16 residues. CDR3 nucleotides: TGCGCCAGCAGCCAAGTTTCGGGGACAGGGGGCTACGAGCAGTACTTC. The encoded protein is CASSQVSGTGGYEQYF.

The rearrangement links TRBV7-6 to TRBJ1-3; the match to TRBD1 covers 11 bases. This CDR3 is built from 20 residues. Germline CDR1 is SGHVS and CDR2 is FNYEAQ. The V gene end was trimmed by 2 bases and the J gene end by 0 bases; junction bases not matched to a gene: 12. The CDR3 region has the DNA TGTGCCAGCAGCTTATGGGCCCGCGCCGGGACAGGGGGCTCTGGAAACACCATATATTTT. As protein: CASSLWARAGTGGSGNTIYF.

This chain joins TRBV9 and TRBJ1-6; D is uncertain. This CDR3 is built from 12 residues. V was clipped by 3 bases and J by 10 bases, with 8 bases between them. CDR1 and CDR2 from the germline V gene are SGDLS and YYNGEE. This chain's CDR3 is CASSAGGSPLHF. DNA of the CDR3: TGTGCCAGCAGCGCGGGTGGATCACCCCTCCACTTT.